This T cell receptor (beta chain) is drawn from a study of beta chain features in type 1 diabetes (dated by TCRdb to 2017 to 2018). As for the study more broadly: No differences in mean age, gender distribution, total cell number or subset yield were found between patients and healthy donors. Across all samples, around 99 million sorted cells were examined, and cell number per subset correlated strongly with RNA yield. In the study, recently diagnosed type 1 diabetes patients and matched healthy donors were compared on the TCRB repertoires of their sorted circulating CD4+ T cell subsets. Regulatory and stem cell-like memory subsets were isolated from only 8 patients and about eight healthy donors, whereas naive and central memory subsets came from all 28 donors.

The full study reports these points: At VDJ recombination sites, type 1 diabetes patients had fewer insertions and more deleted nucleotides, which implies abnormalities in thymic rearrangement. PCR might favor shorter templates, but patient and control samples were amplified and corrected together, so any skew would affect both groups equally. Because cDNA was sequenced instead of genomic DNA, highly expressing activated cells could be over-represented, though the groups showed no difference in activation or CD3 levels. Type 1 diabetes patients showed a moderate but significant shortening of TCRB CDR3 length in all four CD4+ subsets. HLA sub-analyses involved small numbers of individuals, so any influence of HLA type on TCRB rearrangement remained unresolved. Naive, central memory and regulatory TCRB repertoires appeared more similar among patients than among healthy donors.

The CDR3 starts with the cysteine, ends with the phenylalanine, and has 16 residues. Solely the CDR3 DNA is kept, with 48 bases framed from the first base. For CDR1 and CDR2, the germline V gene (reference sequence) lists MNHEY and SMNVEV. Trimming costs V 5 bases and J 4 bases, and their ends lie 18 bases apart. As to this clone: Which antigen it targets is not known. Per-nucleotide qualities are absent, and no much larger clonotype sits a single base away.

The High Capacity cDNA Reverse Transcription Kit was used to reverse transcribe all of the isolated RNA, meaning that expressed TCRB transcripts were what got sequenced. Deep immunoSEQ sequencing was applied to naive, central memory and regulatory T cell samples, giving an average of approximately 4 million total reads per sample. Sorted cells were lysed in RLT buffer and RNA was extracted with DNase-treated RNeasy Micro or Mini kits, depending on cell number. To prevent cross-contamination, every cell subset was processed on its own, while patient and healthy donor samples were processed together. The immunoSEQ multiplex PCR was used to amplify TCRB sequences from cDNA, yielding 87-bp fragments that span the CDR3 region. Sequencing of the amplicons was performed on the Illumina HiSeq platform. Per the authors' processing: PCR bias was corrected computationally using synthetic template baselines, and reads within Hamming distance 2 were collapsed, with unmergeable singletons discarded. Reads were aligned against IMGT so that V, D and J genes, CDR3 length and insertions or deletions at six rearrangement sites could be assigned. Clonotype counts were normalized to sorted cell number within each subset before computing true diversity and Gini coefficients with the tcR R package. The overlap coefficient, calculated on TCRB nucleotide sequences, was used to measure repertoire sharing. As a proxy for the pre-selection repertoire, out-of-frame TCRB sequences from naive cells were analyzed. In its TCRdb copy, this immuneACCESS table keeps in-frame sequences only and misses some clones. Where compared with another copy, unresolved V genes explain less than half of these, and the others have no known cause. Clone size and the V and J calls come from that table; the DNA yielded D and trimming. This sample comprises about 650,000 clones, around an eighth of them detected only once. The ten largest clones capture over 0.1% of the sample.

Each donor gave one peripheral blood draw, averaging roughly 0.11 L, which was collected into heparinised tubes. A BD FACSAria II and a panel including CD45RO, CCR7, CD25, CD127, CD95 and CD27 were used to sort naive, central memory, regulatory and stem cell-like memory CD4+ T cells. Every sorted population had a purity above 95%. Right away, PBMCs were isolated by Lymphoprep density gradient centrifugation and were stained directly, with no culture step. So that batch effects would be minimized, each experiment stained and sorted samples in pairs, pairing one healthy donor with one patient. The TCR comes from a man under 40 with type 1 diabetes. Source material: naive CD4+ T cells from blood. The intended sense of this specimen's cell subset or site label: true naive CD4+ T cells. The rearrangement joined TRBV27 to TRBJ2-1, with the D gene not confidently named. The DNA sequence reads TGTGCCAGCAGTGCGTGGCTAGTTTACCCTTACAATGAGCAGTTCTTC. It is translated as CASSAWLVYPYNEQFF.